A single sample is the source of the 13 T cell receptor beta chains below, sequenced in a study of blood T cells in healthy people across ages. PCR was performed a second time for about 6 to 12 cycles using a sample-barcoded 5' primer and a J-beta primer mix. TCRdb recomputed calls from the 5' RACE reads with MiXCR, one row per CDR3 protein. This table has approximately 490,000 distinct CDR3 sequences, 24% appearing once. The sample was also linked to a second study, of T cells of mothers and their children.

Sequencing used blood. The receptors were gathered from a boy aged 5-17 years in good health.

In its sample, this clonotype was seen a few times. One end of the junction does not line up with germline, which may come from a read error. The V call is TRBV4-2, the J call TRBJ2-4; 12 nucleotides agree with TRBD2. The germline V gene has CDR1 LGHNA and CDR2 YNFKEQ. The CDR3 has 17 residues. CDR3 nucleotides: TGTGCCAACAGCCAAATACTAGCGGGGGGTGGCGAAAACATTCAGTACTTC. Encoded protein: CANSQILAGGGENIQYF.

The chain combines TRBV5-1 with TRBJ1-4; D gene unclear. The CDR3 spans 13 residues. Germline CDR1 is SGHRS and CDR2 is YFSETQ. Trimming stripped 1 base from V and 5 bases from J, with 6 bases between. The CDR3 DNA is TGCGCCAGCAGCTTGATAGTGAATGAAAAACTGTTTTTT. This gives the protein CASSLIVNEKLFF. The variable domain in full, with the rest retrieved from reference TRBV5-1 and TRBJ1-4, is KAGVTQTPRYLIKTRGQQVTLSCSPISGHRSVSWYQQTPGQGLQFLFEYFSETQRNKGNFPGRFSGRQFSNSRSEMNVSTLELGDSALYLCASSLIVNEKLFFGSGTQLSVL.

The chain links TRBV12-3 or TRBV12-4 to TRBJ1-6, with D perhaps TRBD1 (6 bases). Trimming removed 7 bases at V and 9 bases at J, with 16 bases between. The CDR3 has 14 amino acids. Written as DNA, the CDR3 is TGTGCCAGCACCCCTGGACAGCGGGTTTCACCCCTCCACTTT. Its translation: CASTPGQRVSPLHF.

The genes are TRBV7-2 and TRBJ2-7; D perhaps matches TRBD1 (5 bases). The V gene's germline CDR1 is SGHTA and CDR2 FQGNSA. Trimming took 5 bases from V and 1 from J, leaving 15 bases between them. This CDR3 comprises 15 residues. CDR3 DNA: TGTGCCAGCAGCCCCAGCTATAGGGGTTCCTACGAGCAGTACTTC. This translates into CASSPSYRGSYEQYF.

This clonotype was seen ten or more times. This rearrangement joins TRBV7-9 to TRBJ1-2; no reliable D call. From germline, CDR1 is SEHNR and CDR2 FQNEAQ (reference sequence). V shed 9 bases and J shed 3 bases, with 14 bases lying between them. This CDR3 comprises 13 residues. CDR3 region: CASRNTAYYGYTF. The CDR3 DNA reads as TGTGCCAGTAGGAATACAGCTTACTATGGCTACACCTTC.

The chain employs TRBV7-2 and TRBJ2-3, with a weak D call TRBD2 (5 bases). V lost 3 bases and J lost 1, with 14 bases in between. Germline lookup yields CDR1 SGHTA and CDR2 FQGNSA. There are 16 residues in the CDR3. CDR3 in DNA: TGTGCCAGCAGCTTGGACTTAGCAGGCCGCACAGATACGCAGTATTTT. Its protein product is CASSLDLAGRTDTQYF.

This clonotype was seen only a few times. The chain joins TRBV20-1 to TRBJ1-4; 7 positions match TRBD1. CDR1 and CDR2 from the germline V gene are DFQATT and SNEGSKA (reference sequence). The V gene end was trimmed by 6 bases and the J gene end by 10 bases; junction bases not matched to a gene: 5. The CDR3 loop spans 11 amino acids. The CDR3, as DNA: TGCAGTGCATCGACAGGGTCAAAACTGTTTTTT. Translated: CSASTGSKLFF.

This chain links TRBV6-4 with TRBJ2-5; the match to TRBD2 covers 9 bases. The DNA end lines up better with TRBJ2-1; the J call may be wrong. Germline CDR1 and CDR2: MRHNA and SNTAGT. The CDR3 consists of 14 residues. The CDR3 spells CASSGGGARNEQFF. Here the CDR3 DNA reads TGTGCCAGCTCTGGCGGGGGGGCCCGTAATGAGCAGTTCTTC.

This clonotype was observed a few times. The chain has TRBV4-3 and TRBJ2-5; 13 nucleotides align to TRBD2. Germline V lookup: CDR1 LGHNA, CDR2 YSLEER. V dropped 2 bases and J dropped 5; count of bases not matched to a gene: 5. The CDR3 is 16 residues long. The CDR3 sequence: CASSQRLAGGWETQYF. DNA of the CDR3: TGCGCCAGCAGCCAACGACTAGCGGGGGGTTGGGAGACCCAGTACTTC.

Concerning this clonotype: One end of the junction fails to match germline, which may point to a read error. The J gene is TRBJ1-5, the V gene TRBV7-8; a possible D gene is TRBD1 (6 bases). Germline loops: CDR1 SGHVS, CDR2 FQNEAQ. The CDR3 length is 15 residues. CDR3 DNA sequence: TGTGCCGGCAGACTAAGGGGGTGTGTCGATCAGCCCCAGCATTTT. Its protein product is CAGRLRGCVDQPQHF.

This clonotype has only a few counts. V gene TRBV4-2 combines with J gene TRBJ2-1, with a tentative D call TRBD2 (6 bases). The J call is doubtful: the DNA matches TRBJ2-7 better. Germline CDR1 is LGHNA and CDR2 is YNFKEQ. The CDR3 runs to 17 residues. CDR3 sequence: CASSQDLGLAYSYEQYF. In DNA form, the CDR3 reads TGTGCCAGCAGCCAAGATTTAGGTCTAGCGTACTCCTACGAGCAGTACTTC.

The sample holds a few counts of this clonotype. The chain recombines TRBV10-3 with TRBJ2-7; 8 bases line up with TRBD2. V was pared by 0 bases and J by 5 bases, with 9 bases of the junction left unmatched. Germline CDR1 ENHRY, CDR2 SYGVKD. CDR3 length: 16 amino acids. CDR3 residues: CAISESSGSRFHEQYF. CDR3 in DNA: TGTGCCATCAGTGAGTCCAGCGGGAGTCGTTTTCACGAGCAGTACTTC.

The chain links TRBV19 to TRBJ1-6, with D maybe TRBD1 (5 bases). From germline, CDR1 is LNHDA and CDR2 SQIVND (reference sequence). V lost 4 bases and J 7 bases, leaving 20 bases between the germline ends. This CDR3 spans 17 amino acids. As DNA, the CDR3 is TGTGCCAGTAGTAGCCCGCCGGGGGTCTGGAGAAATTCACCCCTCCACTTT. Translation: CASSSPPGVWRNSPLHF.